This T cell receptor beta chain stems from a study of shared clonotypes between healthy human individuals. Study-wide context: Aged between 18 and 49, the donors were two women and a few men. Per donor, three plates held CD4 naive cells, three held CD4 memory, two held CD8 naive and one held CD8 memory. General study points: Estimated richness was generally greater in naive than memory subsets.

As concerns this clone: Its target is not known.

TCRdb's table, derived via immunoSEQ multiplex PCR, lists solely in-frame clones and lacks some. The repertoire holds 550,000 to 650,000 clones, roughly 96% seen once, with 0.11% in the top ten. Naive CD8 cells were CD45RO-negative, positively selected for CCR7, excluding terminally differentiated effector memory CD45RA+ cells. CDR1 and CDR2 (germline): SGHAT, FQNNGV. This CDR3 has 11 amino acids. V was clipped by 1 base and J by 15 bases; unmatched bases: 3. The sequenced sample consisted of naive CD8+ T cells sorted from blood. The rearrangement links TRBV11-2 to TRBJ2-1; 7 bases line up with TRBD2. The receptor's source is a woman in her thirties in good health. This CDR3 reads CASSLGTRRFF. As DNA, the CDR3 is TGTGCCAGCAGCTTAGGGACTAGGCGGTTCTTC.